The 16 T cell receptor beta chains presented below share a single source sample, sequenced in a study of response to subunit inactivated influenza vaccine. TCRdb reanalysed the RT-PCR reads using MiXCR and keeps one entry per CDR3 protein. The table lists 630,000 or so distinct CDR3 sequences, around 14% of them singletons, with roughly 12% in the top ten. The source material was PBMCs from blood, sampled roughly 12 days after vaccination. These receptors all stem from a man aged 45-60 years who received an inactivated influenza vaccine.

The J gene is TRBJ2-3, the V gene TRBV4-2; 16 nucleotides line up with TRBD2. The CDR3 runs to 19 residues. CDR1 is LGHNA and CDR2 is YNFKEQ in the germline V gene. V lost 4 bases, J lost 4 bases, and 11 bases stayed unmatched. The CDR3 is CASSLRLGTSGRASDTQYF. In DNA, the CDR3 is TGTGCCAGCAGCCTTCGACTCGGGACTAGCGGGAGGGCCTCAGATACGCAGTATTTT.

This clonotype was observed a few times. The J gene is TRBJ2-3, the V gene TRBV29-1; possibly TRBD2 for D (7 bases). CDR1 is SQVTM and CDR2 is ANQGSEA in the germline V gene. V dropped 8 bases and J dropped 8 bases, with 29 bases sitting between them. The CDR3 is 16 residues long. CDR3 region: CSCGVAGGGTKGTQYF. DNA of the CDR3: TGCAGCTGCGGAGTAGCGGGTGGCGGGACAAAGGGTACGCAGTATTTT.

There are many counts of this clonotype. V is TRBV28 and J is TRBJ2-7; TRBD2 matches 11 bases. CDR3 length: 15 residues. The V and J ends lost 6 bases and 1 base, in that order; junction bases with no gene match: 5. Germline CDR1 and CDR2: MDHEN and SYDVKM. The CDR3 protein is CASRPTSGSSYEQYF. The CDR3 DNA reads TGTGCCAGCAGACCCACTAGCGGGAGTTCCTACGAGCAGTACTTC.

This clonotype came up a few times. The chain uses TRBV11-2 and TRBJ1-5; D not resolved. V lost 5 bases, J lost 1 base, and 12 bases lay in between. The CDR3 has 15 amino acids. Germline V gives CDR1 SGHAT, CDR2 FQNNGV. CDR3 nucleotides: TGTGCCAGCAGCAGTTTAATAGGCAGCAATCAGCCCCAGCATTTT. Its translation: CASSSLIGSNQPQHF. The variable domain in full, completed from reference TRBV11-2 and TRBJ1-5, reads EAGVAQSPRYKIIEKRQSVAFWCNPISGHATLYWYQQILGQGPKLLIQFQNNGVVDDSQLPKDRFSAERLKGVDSTLKIQPAKLEDSAVYLCASSSLIGSNQPQHFGDGTRLSIL.

V is TRBV20-1 and J is TRBJ1-2, with a tentative D call TRBD1 (5 bases). This CDR3 is built from 11 residues. Germline CDR1 DFQATT, CDR2 SNEGSKA (reference sequence). V was shortened by 4 bases and J by 4 bases, with 7 bases between the two germline ends. The CDR3 bases are TGCAGTGCTAAACAGGTCTATGGCTACACCTTC. It translates to CSAKQVYGYTF.

This chain uses TRBV2 with TRBJ1-2, with D tentatively TRBD1 (5 bases). Germline V lookup: CDR1 SNHLY, CDR2 FYNNEI. This CDR3 is 14 amino acids long. The ends were cut back, 2 bases at V and 2 bases at J, with 9 bases in the middle. CDR3 residues: CASSEQGRNYGYTF. The CDR3 DNA reads TGTGCCAGCAGTGAACAGGGTCGGAACTATGGCTACACCTTC.

The genes are TRBV18 and TRBJ2-7; no clear D gene. Trimming took 3 bases from V and 4 from J, leaving 13 bases between them. The germline CDR1 and CDR2 sequences are KGHSH and LQKENI. The CDR3 has 14 amino acids. The CDR3 nucleotides read TGTGCCAGCTCACCCGCCTCGAATTGGTACGAGCAGTACTTC. This gives the protein CASSPASNWYEQYF.

The CDR3 region is CASSLPGTGEYEQYF. The CDR3 coding sequence is TGTGCCAGCAGCCTACCCGGGACAGGGGAGTACGAGCAGTACTTC. The J gene is TRBJ2-7, the V gene TRBV9; 10 positions agree with TRBD1. Germline V CDR1 and CDR2: SGDLS, YYNGEE. This CDR3 comprises 15 residues. The ends lost 4 bases at V and 4 bases at J; junction bases unmatched: 8. The entire variable domain, with the rest obtained from reference TRBV9 and TRBJ2-7, is as follows: DSGVTQTPKHLITATGQRVTLRCSPRSGDLSVYWYQQSLDQGLQFLIQYYNGEERAKGNILERFSAQQFPDLHSELNLSSLELGDSALYFCASSLPGTGEYEQYFGPGTRLTVT.

As regards this clonotype: This may be a read error: a much more frequent sequence differs by one nucleotide. The chain combines TRBV12-3 or TRBV12-4 with TRBJ2-1, with no clear D. The CDR3 runs to 12 residues. The CDR3 DNA sequence: TGTGCCTGCAGCCTCGCATCGGATGAGCAGTTCTTC. This sequence encodes CACSLASDEQFF.

This chain uses TRBV28 with TRBJ2-2; 12 bases are a match to TRBD1. From germline, CDR1 is MDHEN and CDR2 SYDVKM. The CDR3 is 15 residues long. The V gene end was trimmed by 6 bases and the J gene end by 5 bases; junction bases not matched to a gene: 4. DNA of the CDR3: TGTGCCAGCAGGTGGGGACAGGGGGCGACCGGGGAGCTGTTTTTT. It specifies CASRWGQGATGELFF. Supplemented by reference TRBV28 and TRBJ2-2, the full variable domain reads DVKVTQSSRYLVKRTGEKVFLECVQDMDHENMFWYRQDPGLGLRLIYFSYDVKMKEKGDIPEGYSVSREKKERFSLILESASTNQTSMYLCASRWGQGATGELFFGEGSRLTVL.

V is TRBV7-9 and J is TRBJ2-7; no clear D. This CDR3 contains 14 residues. The germline gives CDR1 SEHNR, CDR2 FQNEAQ (reference sequence). With 1 base removed from V and 3 bases from J, the gap between germline ends came to 10 bases. CDR3: CASSLESPHYEQYF. The CDR3, as DNA: TGTGCCAGCAGCTTAGAGTCGCCACACTACGAGCAGTACTTC.

There are a few counts of this clonotype. The V and J genes are TRBV29-1 and TRBJ1-4, with no clear D. From germline, CDR1 is SQVTM and CDR2 ANQGSEA. The CDR3 sequence is 13 residues long. Trimming cost V 5 bases and J 0 bases, with 7 bases left between them. This chain's CDR3 is CSVLGATNEKLFF. The CDR3 DNA sequence: TGCAGCGTTTTGGGTGCAACTAATGAAAAACTGTTTTTT. The variable domain in full, with the rest retrieved from reference TRBV29-1 and TRBJ1-4, is SAVISQKPSRDICQRGTSLTIQCQVDSQVTMMFWYRQQPGQSLTLIATANQGSEATYESGFVIDKFPISRPNLTFSTLTVSNMSPEDSSIYLCSVLGATNEKLFFGSGTQLSVL.

The V and J genes are TRBV6-1 and TRBJ1-5, with 7 positions matching TRBD1. Unmatched junction bases numbered 6, after V lost 7 bases and J lost 6 bases. The CDR3 covers 13 residues. In germline, CDR1 is MNHNS, CDR2 SASEGT. CDR3 in DNA: TGTGCCAGCACTCAGGGGGTGGCTCAGCCCCAGCATTTT. This gives the protein CASTQGVAQPQHF.

J is TRBJ2-1 and V is TRBV20-1; D perhaps matches TRBD2 (6 bases). Germline CDR1 reads DFQATT; CDR2 reads SNEGSKA (reference sequence). The CDR3 has 15 amino acids. The V end was cut by 2 bases, the J end by 5 bases, with 16 bases between. The CDR3 DNA reads TGCAGTGCTAGACCCCCGGGACTGATAAACAATGAGCAGTTCTTC. Residues: CSARPPGLINNEQFF.

In nucleotides, the CDR3 is TGTGCCAGCAGGGGGATGGCAGGGGGCAACACCGGGGAGCTGTTTTTT. Translated: CASRGMAGGNTGELFF. The gene calls are TRBV5-8 and TRBJ2-2; 8 positions agree with TRBD1. Per germline, CDR1 SGHTS and CDR2 YDEGEE. V trimming: 5 bases; J trimming: 2 bases; junction bases outside the gene matches: 8. There are 16 residues in the CDR3.

This clonotype was seen a single time. Given a much more abundant clone one base away, this may be a read error. The DNA for the CDR3 is TGCAGCGTCACCGAGACAACTTACCTAGTGGAGCAGTTCTTC. Amino acids: CSVTETTYLVEQFF. V usage is TRBV29-1 and J usage is TRBJ2-1; D gene uncertain. Germline V gene data show CDR1 as SQVTM and CDR2 as ANQGSEA. The V gene lost 6 bases and the J gene lost 10 bases, with 22 bases spanning the gap. The CDR3 extends over 14 amino acids.